This T cell receptor beta chain was retrieved from a study of cytomegalovirus exposure and HLA in healthy donors. CDR3 length equals 17 residues. CDR1 and CDR2 from the germline V gene are SEHNR and FQNEAQ (reference sequence). V shed 1 base and J 5 bases; nucleotides not matched to a gene: 13. Here immunoSEQ multiplex PCR was the method, and the copy in TCRdb shows in-frame clones only, minus some. The sample comprises about 330,000 clones, roughly 90% of which are singletons, and 0.65% to 0.85% rests with the top ten. This sequence joins TRBV7-9 and TRBJ2-7; 8 positions agree with TRBD1. This clonotype was obtained from a woman under 30 in good health and CMV-seronegative. The sample was PBMCs. The CDR3 loop reads CASSLDIKTGEEDEQYF. CDR3 nucleotides: TGTGCCAGCAGCTTAGATATCAAGACAGGGGAAGAGGACGAGCAGTACTTC. Full variable domain (remainder filled in from reference TRBV7-9 and TRBJ2-7): DTGVSQNPRHKITKRGQNVTFRCDPISEHNRLYWYRQTLGQGPEFLTYFQNEAQLEKSRLLSDRFSAERPKGSFSTLEIQRTEQGDSAMYLCASSLDIKTGEEDEQYFGPGTRLTVT.